This TCR beta chain is drawn from a study of blood T cell repertoires in COVID-19. Overall study context: Acute-phase and convalescent COVID-19 samples originated in the United States, Italy and Spain.

Those enrolled, adults aged 18 to 89 years, came from 24 US areas. Grouping used clinical history reported by participants in a survey and questionnaire. V lost 4 bases and J lost 3; bases outside the gene matches: 10. Germline V gene lookup returns CDR1 SGHVS and CDR2 FQNEAQ. CDR3 size: 16 residues. Original methodology: Researchers report that nucleated cell counts were estimated from reference gene primer amplification. Produced via immunoSEQ multiplex PCR; TCRdb's table is partial and in-frame only. V, J and clone size were drawn from that table, and D and trimming were deduced from the DNA. The sample lists 190,000 or so clones, over 80% seen once, with over 9% in the top ten.

Sequencing was performed on PBMCs or T cells enriched from blood (not recorded which). The chain has TRBV7-8 and TRBJ2-7, with 9 bases identical to TRBD2. The source of this sequence is a man between 18 and 29 years old with acute COVID-19. CDR3 nucleotide sequence: TGTGCCAGCAGCTCGACAGCGGGAGGAGTGGGCTACGAGCAGTACTTC. It specifies CASSSTAGGVGYEQYF.